This entry lists 22 T cell receptor beta chains sequenced from one sample in a study of blood T cell repertoires in COVID-19. Assay used: immunoSEQ multiplex PCR; TCRdb lists only in-frame clones, some missing. The sample lists roughly 100,000 clones, about 91% occurring once. Sequencing input: peripheral blood. Source of these receptors: a man aged 18 to 29 with acute or convalescent COVID-19.

V usage is TRBV6-2 or TRBV6-3 and J usage is TRBJ2-1; TRBD2 might be the D (6 bases). Per the germline V gene, CDR1 is MNHEY and CDR2 is SVGEGT. V was clipped by 4 bases and J by 8 bases, with 12 bases between them. The CDR3 has 13 amino acids. CDR3 amino acids: CASSSTRGDEQFF. In nucleotides, the CDR3 is TGTGCCAGCAGTTCGACTAGAGGCGATGAGCAGTTCTTC.

The chain has TRBV5-6 and TRBJ2-1, with TRBD2 as a possible D gene (6 bases). Trimming shortened V by 3 bases and J by 5 bases, and 21 bases separated the two germline ends. Germline CDR1 reads SGHDT; CDR2 reads YYEEEE. CDR3 size: 17 residues. The CDR3: CASSYRTGVPSHNEQFF. In DNA, the CDR3 is TGTGCCAGCAGCTACAGAACGGGAGTGCCAAGTCACAATGAGCAGTTCTTC.

This chain connects TRBV5-4 to TRBJ2-1; 9 bases are shared with TRBD2. The germline V gene has CDR1 SGHNT and CDR2 YYREEE (reference sequence). This CDR3 is built from 15 residues. Losses at the gene ends were 5 bases for V and 5 bases for J; bases not matched to a gene: 8. For the CDR3, the DNA is TGTGCCAGCAGGTCCGGGACTAGCCCAGACAATGAGCAGTTCTTC. Amino acids: CASRSGTSPDNEQFF. Full variable domain (outside the CDR3, taken from reference TRBV5-4 and TRBJ2-1): ETGVTQSPTHLIKTRGQQVTLRCSSQSGHNTVSWYQQALGQGPQFIFQYYREEENGRGNFPPRFSGLQFPNYSSELNVNALELDDSALYLCASRSGTSPDNEQFFGPGTRLTVL.

V is TRBV18 and J is TRBJ2-1; 7 bases line up with TRBD2. The J segment lost 4 bases and the V segment lost 6 bases, leaving 9 bases of the junction unmatched. The CDR3 contains 15 residues. The V gene's germline CDR1 is KGHSH and CDR2 LQKENI. CDR3 amino acids: CASSTGLAEYNEQFF. The CDR3 DNA sequence: TGTGCCAGCTCGACTGGGCTAGCGGAGTACAATGAGCAGTTCTTC.

V and J are TRBV7-6 and TRBJ1-1; TRBD1 is a possible D gene (6 bases). This CDR3 is 15 amino acids long. V lost 1 base and J 0 bases, leaving 9 bases between the germline ends. Germline V CDR1 and CDR2: SGHVS, FNYEAQ. The CDR3 sequence is CASSLDGDMNTEAFF. For the CDR3, the DNA is TGTGCCAGCAGCTTAGACGGGGACATGAACACTGAAGCTTTCTTT.

The chain is built from TRBV6-5 and TRBJ2-7; TRBD1 aligns across 7 bases. The CDR3 consists of 15 residues. With 0 bases clipped from V and 0 bases from J, the junction kept 2 bases outside the gene matches. Germline V CDR1 and CDR2: MNHEY, SVGAGI. CDR3 sequence reads: CASSYSGQTSYEQYF. In nucleotides, the CDR3 is TGTGCCAGCAGTTACTCGGGACAGACCTCCTACGAGCAGTACTTC.

DNA of the CDR3: TGCGCCAGCAGCGGGGAGGGAGGAAAGCAGTACTTC. It translates to CASSGEGGKQYF. The genes are TRBV5-1 and TRBJ2-7; 7 bases match TRBD2. In germline, CDR1 is SGHRS, CDR2 YFSETQ. This CDR3 is 12 amino acids long. The V gene end was trimmed by 4 bases and the J gene end by 8 bases; junction bases not matched to a gene: 6.

The rearrangement links TRBV23-1 to TRBJ1-1; D perhaps matches TRBD1 (6 bases). TRBV23-1 is treated as an ORF (open reading frame) with a function not yet certain. The CDR3 extends over 15 amino acids. The germline V and J ends were trimmed by 6 bases and 0 bases, with 14 bases remaining between them. DNA of the CDR3: TGCGCCAGCAGCCCCTTCTACAGGGTGAACACTGAAGCTTTCTTT. Its protein is CASSPFYRVNTEAFF.

The chain recombines TRBV10-3 with TRBJ2-1; 10 bases line up with TRBD1. Germline V CDR1 and CDR2: ENHRY, SYGVKD. This CDR3 is 15 amino acids long. The V gene end was trimmed by 4 bases and the J gene end by 8 bases; junction bases not matched to a gene: 8. The CDR3, as DNA: TGTGCCATCAGTGGGGGACAGGGGCTGTATGATGAGCAGTTCTTC. Protein product: CAISGGQGLYDEQFF.

This clone was observed a single time. The chain uses TRBV7-9 and TRBJ2-2; TRBD2 aligns across 9 bases. The germline V gene has CDR1 SEHNR and CDR2 FQNEAQ (reference sequence). This CDR3 comprises 17 residues. V trimming: 1 base; J trimming: 3 bases; junction bases outside the gene matches: 6. CDR3 loop: CASSLDSSGRDTGELFF. CDR3 sequence (DNA): TGTGCCAGCAGCTTAGATAGTAGCGGGAGAGACACCGGGGAGCTGTTTTTT.

V gene TRBV25-1 combines with J gene TRBJ2-7; D is perhaps TRBD2 (6 bases). V gave up 3 bases and J gave up 4 bases, with 13 bases separating them. The CDR3 consists of 14 residues. The germline V gene has CDR1 MGHDK and CDR2 SYGVNS. The DNA for the CDR3 is TGTGCCAGCAGTGATCTCCCTAGCGCGTACGAGCAGTACTTC. Encoded protein: CASSDLPSAYEQYF.

On this clone: Other DNA sequences of this sample code for an identical CDR3. The rearrangement uses TRBV7-9 and TRBJ1-5, with D unresolved. The CDR3 covers 13 residues. V was trimmed by 1 base and J by 7 bases, leaving 8 bases between them. The germline CDR1 and CDR2 sequences are SEHNR and FQNEAQ (reference sequence). The CDR3 DNA sequence: TGTGCCAGCAGCTTAGAGGGAGGACAGCCCCAGCATTTT. This translates into CASSLEGGQPQHF.

This chain uses TRBV18 with TRBJ1-6, with 8 nucleotides matching TRBD1. This CDR3 contains 17 residues. Per the germline V gene, CDR1 is KGHSH and CDR2 is LQKENI. With V trimmed by 2 bases and J by 7 bases, 10 bases remained unmatched. Here the CDR3 DNA reads TGTGCCAGCTCACCAGGAGGCTCACGGGACAGGAATTCACCCCTCCACTTT. Translated, it gives CASSPGGSRDRNSPLHF.

The V gene is TRBV5-1, the J gene TRBJ1-2; D gene unclear. The CDR3 covers 15 residues. V lost 4 bases and J 10 bases, leaving 23 bases between the germline ends. Germline values: CDR1 SGHRS, CDR2 YFSETQ. The CDR3: CASSVDGDSGITYTF. CDR3 sequence (DNA): TGCGCCAGCAGCGTGGACGGCGATAGCGGCATAACCTACACCTTC. The full variable domain, its missing parts supplied by reference TRBV5-1 and TRBJ1-2, is KAGVTQTPRYLIKTRGQQVTLSCSPISGHRSVSWYQQTPGQGLQFLFEYFSETQRNKGNFPGRFSGRQFSNSRSEMNVSTLELGDSALYLCASSVDGDSGITYTFGSGTRLTVV.

About this clone: The junction and the germline gene differ at one end; a read error may be behind it. The chain carries TRBV10-3 and TRBJ2-3; tentative D call: TRBD2 (6 bases). The CDR3 has 12 amino acids. Germline CDR1 and CDR2: ENHRY and SYGVKD. CDR3 sequence reads: CAISESNGVREF. The CDR3 nucleotides are TGTGCCATCAGTGAGTCGAACGGGGTTCGGGAGTTT.

The V and J genes are TRBV5-1 and TRBJ2-3; 11 bases map to TRBD2. Germline lookup yields CDR1 SGHRS and CDR2 YFSETQ. The J segment lost 5 bases and the V segment lost 2 bases, leaving 4 bases of the junction unmatched. CDR3 length: 15 amino acids. The CDR3 nucleotides read TGCGCCAGCAGCTTTATCACTAGCGGGGGAGATACGCAGTATTTT. Its translation: CASSFITSGGDTQYF.

This sequence joins TRBV27 and TRBJ2-7, with D hard to call. Germline values: CDR1 MNHEY, CDR2 SMNVEV (reference sequence). CDR3 length: 15 amino acids. Trimming pared 5 bases from V and 3 bases from J, leaving 17 bases between. In nucleotides, the CDR3 is TGTGCCAGCAGTCTCACTACATCTCCCCTCTACGAGCAGTACTTC. Translated, it gives CASSLTTSPLYEQYF.

This clone was recorded only once. The genes are TRBV18 and TRBJ1-2; D unresolved. CDR3 length: 16 amino acids. The V gene lost 2 bases and the J gene lost 4 bases, with 17 bases spanning the gap. CDR1 and CDR2 from the germline V gene are KGHSH and LQKENI. The DNA for the CDR3 is TGTGCCAGCTCACCAATCACTCCACTCGAGGGCTATGGCTACACCTTC. Its protein product is CASSPITPLEGYGYTF.

The chain recombines TRBV9 with TRBJ1-2, with 7 nucleotides matching TRBD1. Germline-derived CDR1 and CDR2 are SGDLS and YYNGEE. The CDR3 length is 15 residues. The trim removed 0 bases at V and 5 bases at J, leaving 7 bases unmatched. The CDR3 loop reads CASSVEVDRVYGYTF. The CDR3 DNA follows: TGTGCCAGCAGCGTAGAAGTCGACAGGGTGTATGGCTACACCTTC.

V gene TRBV3-1 (or the pseudogene TRBV3-2) combines with J gene TRBJ2-2, with D maybe TRBD1 (6 bases). The CDR3 runs to 17 residues. CDR1 and CDR2 from the germline V gene are LGHDT and YNNKEL (reference sequence). V was cut by 7 bases and J by 7 bases, with 25 bases left in between. The CDR3 DNA follows: TGTGCCAGCACCCTAGGTCACACAGGGTGGTTGCACGGGGAGCTGTTTTTT. This codes for CASTLGHTGWLHGELFF.

The chain has TRBV4-1 and TRBJ1-1; 8 bases map to TRBD1. Germline V CDR1 and CDR2: MGHRA, YSYEKL. J lost 0 bases, V lost 1 base, and 1 base had no gene match. The CDR3 has 15 residues. The CDR3 DNA sequence: TGCGCCAGCAGCCAAGGGACAGGGTTGAACACTGAAGCTTTCTTT. This gives the protein CASSQGTGLNTEAFF.

The gene calls are TRBV10-3 and TRBJ2-3; 10 bases agree with TRBD2. The CDR3 spans 15 residues. V was pared by 4 bases and J by 6 bases, with 7 bases of the junction left unmatched. The germline gives CDR1 ENHRY, CDR2 SYGVKD. The CDR3 reads CAISGLAGVGDTQYF. CDR3 DNA: TGTGCCATCAGTGGGCTAGCGGGGGTCGGGGATACGCAGTATTTT.